One and the same sample provided the 32 T cell receptor beta chains below, sequenced in a study of blood T cell repertoires in COVID-19. Assay: immunoSEQ multiplex PCR; the TCRdb copy retains only in-frame clones and omits some. The profile covers about 170,000 clones, with approximately 86% appearing a single time and 2.5% to 3% taken by the ten largest. The sample comprised peripheral blood. The source is an elderly woman with COVID-19, enrolled during active disease.

This clone was seen only once. V is TRBV6-5 and J is TRBJ2-7, with a tentative D call TRBD2 (5 bases). Trimming stripped 4 bases from V and 5 bases from J, with 18 bases between. This CDR3 spans 15 amino acids. Germline loops: CDR1 MNHEY, CDR2 SVGAGI. The CDR3 region is CASSSIGGPSNEQYF. CDR3 bases: TGTGCCAGCAGTTCCATAGGAGGCCCCTCAAACGAGCAGTACTTC.

The V and J genes are TRBV19 and TRBJ1-1; no clear D. Germline V gives CDR1 LNHDA, CDR2 SQIVND (reference sequence). Trimming pared 4 bases from V and 0 bases from J, leaving 9 bases between. The CDR3 runs 14 residues. CDR3 sequence reads: CASSREGLNTEAFF. The DNA for the CDR3 is TGTGCCAGTAGTAGGGAGGGATTGAACACTGAAGCTTTCTTT.

The chain has TRBV7-5 and TRBJ1-3; no DNA check was done on the table's D call, TRBD1. TRBV7-5 is a pseudogene. The CDR3 loop spans 17 amino acids. CDR3 sequence (DNA): TGTGCCAGAAGCTTACAGGGGAAGGGACCGTCTGGAAACACCATATATTTT. It is translated as CARSLQGKGPSGNTIYF.

The J gene is TRBJ1-2, the V gene TRBV29-1; 7 bases fit TRBD1. Germline V CDR1 and CDR2: SQVTM, ANQGSEA. This CDR3 is 16 amino acids long. Trimming took 0 bases from V and 5 from J; bases not matched to a gene: 12. CDR3 sequence (DNA): TGCAGCGTTGAAGACGAAAGGACAGGAGGATCATATGGCTACACCTTC. It encodes CSVEDERTGGSYGYTF.

The chain carries TRBV4-2 and TRBJ2-3, with D tentatively TRBD2 (5 bases). Trimming left V 0 bases short and J 4 bases short, with 8 bases between. CDR3 length: 14 residues. Germline values: CDR1 LGHNA, CDR2 YNFKEQ. CDR3 protein: CASSQDRGSDTQYF. The CDR3 nucleotides are TGTGCCAGCAGCCAAGATCGGGGTTCAGATACGCAGTATTTT.

V and J are TRBV5-8 and TRBJ1-5, with D possibly being TRBD1 (5 bases). With 4 bases removed from V and 6 bases from J, the gap between germline ends came to 20 bases. Germline CDR1 and CDR2: SGHTS and YDEGEE. The CDR3 sequence is 16 residues long. The CDR3 coding sequence is TGTGCCAGCAGCCAATTCGGGGGAGTGGCGACTCAGCCCCAGCATTTT. This encodes CASSQFGGVATQPQHF.

V gene TRBV6-5 combines with J gene TRBJ1-3; D is ambiguous. CDR1 and CDR2 (germline): MNHEY, SVGAGI. V was shortened by 5 bases and J by 0 bases, with 11 bases between the two germline ends. The CDR3 is 15 amino acids. Written as DNA, the CDR3 is TGTGCCAGCAGTCCTCACTACCGCTCTGGAAACACCATATATTTT. Translating gives CASSPHYRSGNTIYF.

The chain combines TRBV28 with TRBJ2-7, with D possibly TRBD1 on 6 matching bases. The CDR3 is 13 amino acids. Germline assignment: CDR1 MDHEN and CDR2 SYDVKM. V was shortened by 8 bases and J by 0 bases, with 11 bases between the two germline ends. The DNA for the CDR3 is TGTGCCAGCCTGGACAGCAGCTCCTACGAGCAGTACTTC. It is translated as CASLDSSSYEQYF.

This CDR3 is CASSSGTSGLTDTQYF. CDR3 coding DNA: TGCGCCAGCAGCTCAGGGACTAGCGGCCTCACAGATACGCAGTATTTT. V usage is TRBV5-1 and J usage is TRBJ2-3; 11 bases are shared with TRBD2. Losses at the gene ends were 3 bases for V and 2 bases for J; bases not matched to a gene: 5. Germline V gene lookup returns CDR1 SGHRS and CDR2 YFSETQ. The CDR3 contains 16 residues.

This rearrangement joins TRBV6-5 to TRBJ2-7, with no clear D. The CDR3 runs to 15 residues. V was cut by 6 bases and J by 0 bases, with 15 bases left in between. Germline CDR1 is MNHEY and CDR2 is SVGAGI. The CDR3 region is CASSVVNIPSYEQYF. The CDR3 nucleotides are TGTGCCAGCAGCGTTGTGAACATACCCTCCTACGAGCAGTACTTC.

The chain carries TRBV15 and TRBJ2-1; 10 positions agree with TRBD1. CDR3 length: 15 residues. After removal of 0 bases from V and 10 bases from J, the junction contained 6 bases not matched to a gene. CDR1 and CDR2 from the germline V gene are LNHNV and YYDKDF (reference sequence). The CDR3 sequence: CATSRDRQGAREQFF. DNA of the CDR3: TGTGCCACCAGCAGAGATCGACAGGGGGCGCGAGAGCAGTTCTTC.

The chain has TRBV6-2 or TRBV6-3 and TRBJ1-5; no firm D call. The CDR3 covers 16 residues. Germline-derived CDR1 and CDR2 are MNHEY and SVGEGT. Trimming stripped 1 base from V and 0 bases from J, with 10 bases between. This CDR3 is CASSYWSGDSNQPQHF. CDR3 DNA sequence: TGTGCCAGCAGTTACTGGTCCGGGGATAGCAATCAGCCCCAGCATTTT.

The V call is TRBV18, the J call TRBJ1-1; D might be TRBD1 (6 bases). This CDR3 spans 14 amino acids. Trimming shortened V by 6 bases and J by 8 bases, and 19 bases separated the two germline ends. Germline assignment: CDR1 KGHSH and CDR2 LQKENI. As DNA, the CDR3 is TGTGCCAGCTCGCCTTTACGGACAGCGGGGGAAGCTTTCTTT. It specifies CASSPLRTAGEAFF.

The V and J genes are TRBV11-2 and TRBJ2-2; D is unresolved. This CDR3 is built from 12 residues. Germline-derived CDR1 and CDR2 are SGHAT and FQNNGV. V was clipped by 5 bases and J by 7 bases, with 8 bases between them. The CDR3 region has the DNA TGTGCCAGCAGCCAGCCTAGCGGGGAGCTGTTTTTT. Translation gives CASSQPSGELFF.

The CDR3 DNA reads as TGTGCCAGTAGTATCCAAAAGGCGGGCTCCCAAGAGACCCAGTACTTC. Translation gives CASSIQKAGSQETQYF. The chain uses TRBV19 and TRBJ2-5; weak D call: TRBD2 (5 bases). This CDR3 is built from 16 residues. Deletions cut 3 bases from V and 1 base from J, with 15 bases between. Germline CDR1 reads LNHDA; CDR2 reads SQIVND (reference sequence).

This clone occurred once. This chain connects TRBV28 to TRBJ2-6; 7 nucleotides line up with TRBD2. CDR1 is MDHEN, CDR2 SYDVKM, per germline. Unmatched junction bases numbered 5, after V lost 3 bases and J lost 0 bases. The CDR3 spans 17 residues. As DNA, the CDR3 is TGTGCCAGCAGTTTTGATGGGAGGGCCTCTGGGGCCAACGTCCTGACTTTC. As protein: CASSFDGRASGANVLTF.

The chain has TRBV19 and TRBJ1-2, with 7 nucleotides matching TRBD1. This CDR3 region has 14 residues. V trimming: 3 bases; J trimming: 3 bases; junction bases outside the gene matches: 4. CDR1 is LNHDA and CDR2 is SQIVND in the germline V gene (reference sequence). The CDR3 bases are TGTGCCAGTAGTATTCGGGACAGCTACTATGGCTACACCTTC. Translation: CASSIRDSYYGYTF.

The rearrangement uses TRBV5-6 and TRBJ2-5; tentatively, D is TRBD1 (6 bases). The CDR3 spans 15 residues. Germline V gene lookup returns CDR1 SGHDT and CDR2 YYEEEE. V lost 0 bases, J lost 3 bases, and 12 bases lay in between. The CDR3, as DNA: TGTGCCAGCAGCTTGGCCGGGGCAGGGGAAGAGACCCAGTACTTC. Protein product: CASSLAGAGEETQYF.

This chain links TRBV5-4 with TRBJ1-1; D perhaps matches TRBD1 (6 bases). The V gene's germline CDR1 is SGHNT and CDR2 YYREEE (reference sequence). This CDR3 is built from 17 residues. With 0 bases removed from V and 6 bases from J, the gap between germline ends came to 21 bases. The CDR3 DNA sequence: TGTGCCAGCAGCTTGGATCTGCAGGGGACCGCGGGCGCTGAAGCTTTCTTT. Translated, it gives CASSLDLQGTAGAEAFF. The complete variable domain, with remaining parts taken from reference TRBV5-4 and TRBJ1-1, reads ETGVTQSPTHLIKTRGQQVTLRCSSQSGHNTVSWYQQALGQGPQFIFQYYREEENGRGNFPPRFSGLQFPNYSSELNVNALELDDSALYLCASSLDLQGTAGAEAFFGQGTRLTVV.

The count of this clone is one. CDR3: CASSWRGGTTYGYTF. CDR3 in DNA: TGTGCCAGCAGTTGGCGTGGGGGCACCACCTATGGCTACACCTTC. The chain is built from TRBV6-6 and TRBJ1-2; perhaps TRBD1 as D (6 bases). Looked up from germline, CDR1 is MNHNY and CDR2 is SVGAGI (reference sequence). The length of the CDR3 is 15 residues. V was pared by 4 bases and J by 4 bases, with 16 bases between.

The gene calls are TRBV5-1 and TRBJ2-1; D ambiguous. Germline CDR1 and CDR2: SGHRS and YFSETQ. V was pared by 1 base and J by 6 bases, with 11 bases between. The CDR3 totals 14 residues. The DNA for the CDR3 is TGCGCCAGCAGCTTGCAGGCTGACCCCAATGAGCAGTTCTTC. Translated, it gives CASSLQADPNEQFF. Filled out from reference TRBV5-1 and TRBJ2-1, the complete variable domain reads KAGVTQTPRYLIKTRGQQVTLSCSPISGHRSVSWYQQTPGQGLQFLFEYFSETQRNKGNFPGRFSGRQFSNSRSEMNVSTLELGDSALYLCASSLQADPNEQFFGPGTRLTVL.

The chain joins TRBV12-5 to TRBJ1-2; 8 nucleotides align to TRBD1. V dropped 0 bases and J dropped 1; count of bases not matched to a gene: 7. Germline CDR1 is LGHNT and CDR2 is FRNRAP. CDR3 size: 17 residues. CDR3 bases: TGTGCTAGTGGTTTGGTACAAGCGACAGGGGTTAACTATGGCTACACCTTC. This codes for CASGLVQATGVNYGYTF.

The chain's CDR3 is CASKMSLSYGYTF. The CDR3 DNA is TGTGCCAGCAAGATGTCACTGAGCTATGGCTACACCTTC. This sequence joins TRBV12-3 or TRBV12-4 and TRBJ1-2; D gene uncertain. The V end was cut by 7 bases, the J end by 4 bases, with 13 bases between. The CDR3 totals 13 residues.

V gene TRBV24-1 combines with J gene TRBJ2-1; 11 bases are shared with TRBD1. This CDR3 region has 20 residues. The V gene end was trimmed by 2 bases and the J gene end by 4 bases; junction bases not matched to a gene: 15. Germline V gives CDR1 KGHDR, CDR2 SFDVKD. This CDR3 is CATSDSSGTGGLSGYNEQFF. CDR3 nucleotides: TGTGCCACCAGTGATTCTTCCGGGACAGGGGGACTATCGGGGTACAATGAGCAGTTCTTC.

The chain combines TRBV5-4 with TRBJ2-2; TRBD1 aligns across 9 bases. CDR1 is SGHNT, CDR2 YYREEE, per germline (reference sequence). The CDR3 has 16 residues. V shed 4 bases, J shed 3 bases, and the junction held 7 bases outside the gene matches. CDR3 sequence reads: CASSQGTGRDTGELFF. CDR3 coding DNA: TGTGCCAGCAGCCAAGGGACAGGGAGGGACACCGGGGAGCTGTTTTTT.

The rearrangement links TRBV24-1 to TRBJ1-2, with 12 bases matching TRBD1. Germline-derived CDR1 and CDR2 are KGHDR and SFDVKD. V trimming: 3 bases; J trimming: 7 bases; junction bases outside the gene matches: 5. The CDR3 length is 15 residues. The CDR3 reads CATSDTGQGARGYTF. CDR3 in DNA: TGTGCCACCAGTGATACGGGACAGGGGGCGCGTGGCTACACCTTC.

Only one count was recorded for this clone. The chain couples TRBV19 to TRBJ2-7, with 7 bases matching TRBD2. CDR1 and CDR2 from the germline V gene are LNHDA and SQIVND (reference sequence). Germline trimming cut 5 bases from V and 1 base from J; bases unmatched to any gene: 2. The CDR3 has 13 residues. The CDR3 DNA follows: TGTGCCAGTAGTCCGGGACTATCCTACGAGCAGTACTTC. Translated, it gives CASSPGLSYEQYF.

The chain joins TRBV28 to TRBJ2-7, with D hard to call. CDR1 and CDR2 (germline): MDHEN, SYDVKM. Trimming stripped 6 bases from V and 7 bases from J, with 13 bases between. The CDR3 runs to 12 residues. Written as DNA, the CDR3 is TGTGCCAGCAGCCACCTAGGTAAGGAGCAGTACTTC. It is translated as CASSHLGKEQYF.

V and J are TRBV7-3 and TRBJ2-3; 16 bases agree with TRBD2. V shed 5 bases and J 4 bases; nucleotides not matched to a gene: 6. Germline CDR1 SGHTA, CDR2 FQGTGA. This CDR3 is built from 17 residues. In nucleotides, the CDR3 is TGTGCCAGCAGCACGGGACTAGCGGGAGGGATACCAGATACGCAGTATTTT. It encodes CASSTGLAGGIPDTQYF.

The CDR3 loop reads CASSYRQLNEKLFF. CDR3 sequence (DNA): TGTGCCAGCAGTTACCGACAGCTTAATGAAAAACTGTTTTTT. The chain recombines TRBV6-6 with TRBJ1-4; perhaps TRBD1 as D (5 bases). Germline V lookup: CDR1 MNHNY, CDR2 SVGAGI (reference sequence). Trimming pared 2 bases from V and 4 bases from J, leaving 8 bases between. The CDR3 has 14 residues.

This clone has just a few counts. CDR3 coding DNA: TGTGCCAGCAGCTCACAGACTAGCGGGAGTCCCTACGAGCAGTACTTC. Its protein is CASSSQTSGSPYEQYF. The chain couples TRBV7-9 to TRBJ2-7, with TRBD2 matching over 12 bases. V gave up 4 bases and J gave up 2 bases; unmatched junction bases: 6. Germline CDR1 and CDR2: SEHNR and FQNEAQ (reference sequence). CDR3 length equals 16 residues.

The rearrangement joins TRBV5-1 to TRBJ1-4; perhaps TRBD1 as D (6 bases). The CDR3 is 15 residues long. V lost 4 bases to trimming and J lost 7 bases, with 17 bases between them. CDR1 and CDR2 (germline): SGHRS, YFSETQ. The CDR3 DNA follows: TGCGCCAGCAGCAGAATTTCGGACAGTGCTGAAAAACTGTTTTTT. It is translated as CASSRISDSAEKLFF.